This is a list of T cell receptor beta chains from one sample in a study of brain metastases from non-small cell lung cancer. Clones were read by immunoSEQ multiplex PCR, and TCRdb kept only the in-frame ones, dropping some. The table shows a few thousand clones, with 80% to 90% occurring only once. Sequencing was done on a sample of primary lung tumor tissue. The origin of the receptors is a donor at least 40 years old with non-small cell lung cancer. CDR3s include the opening cysteine and the closing phenylalanine or tryptophan. The order of the fields is D gene, clone size, V gene, J gene, CDR3 DNA, CDR3 protein. D genes are given only for firm matches. Clone sizes are given selectively: once, few, many, or a class where the clone is expanded.

NA	NA	TRBV5-1	TRBJ1-1	TGCGCCAGCAGCTTCGAGACACCGAACACTGAAGCTTTCTTT	CASSFETPNTEAFF
NA	once	TRBV9	TRBJ2-5	TGTGCCAGCAGCGTATTTGACCAAGAGACCCAGTACTTC	CASSVFDQETQYF
NA	NA	TRBV5-1	TRBJ2-2	TGCGCCAGCAGCTTGGTAAGGGTGGACACCGGGGAGCTGTTTTTT	CASSLVRVDTGELFF
NA	few	TRBV5-1	TRBJ1-2	TGCGCCAGCAGCTTGGAAGGGGCTCAATGGGGCTACACCTTC	CASSLEGAQWGYTF
TRBD1	NA	TRBV2	TRBJ2-7	TGTGCCAGCAGAGGAGACAGGGACCTCTACGAGCAGTACTTC	CASRGDRDLYEQYF
TRBD1	NA	TRBV25-1	TRBJ2-5	TGTGCCAGCAGTCTCCGACAGGGGGCCGAGACCCAGTACTTC	CASSLRQGAETQYF
NA	NA	TRBV3-1/TRBV3-2	TRBJ1-1	TGTGCCAGCAGCCAAGATCATTTGTGGGGCCGGATCTTT	CASSQDHLWGRIF
TRBD2	NA	TRBV28	TRBJ2-1	TGTGCCAGCAGCCCCCTTAAGCGGGACCTATACAATGAGCAGTTCTTC	CASSPLKRDLYNEQFF
TRBD2	NA	TRBV5-1	TRBJ2-2	TGCGCCAGCAAGGCCCTAGCGGAGAACACCGGGGAGCTGTTTTTT	CASKALAENTGELFF
NA	NA	TRBV6-5	TRBJ1-6	TGTGCCAGCAGCGATAATTCACCCCTCCACTTT	CASSDNSPLHF
NA	NA	TRBV4-2	TRBJ2-1	TGTGCCAGCAGCCCCCCGGATGGCTACAATGAGCAGTTCTTC	CASSPPDGYNEQFF
NA	once	TRBV29-1	TRBJ1-1	TGCAGCGTTCGCACAGGATACACTGAAGCTTTCTTT	CSVRTGYTEAFF
NA	NA	TRBV28	TRBJ2-5	TGTGCCAGCAGTTTATGGTCTGCAAAGGGGAAGGCCCAGTACTTC	CASSLWSAKGKAQYF
TRBD2	NA	TRBV11-3	TRBJ2-1	TGTGCCAGCAGCCAGGGGCTAGCGGGAAATGAGCAGTTCTTC	CASSQGLAGNEQFF
NA	NA	TRBV15	TRBJ1-2	TGTGCCACCAGCAGAGTACAGGCAGTAGGGTTTGGCTACACCTTC	CATSRVQAVGFGYTF
NA	NA	TRBV12-3/TRBV12-4	TRBJ1-1	TGTGCCAGCACCGCGATGAACACTGAAGCTTTCTTT	CASTAMNTEAFF
NA	NA	TRBV19	TRBJ1-1	TGTGCCAGTAGTATGGGGCTCCGGGTAAGGAACACTGAAGCTTTCTTT	CASSMGLRVRNTEAFF
NA	NA	TRBV6-5	TRBJ2-5	TGTGCCAGCAGTCGCCCCCCGGCGGAGACCCAGTACTTC	CASSRPPAETQYF
NA	NA	TRBV6-2/TRBV6-3	TRBJ2-2	TGTGCCAGCAGTTACTCAGAGAACACCGGGGAGCTGTTTTTT	CASSYSENTGELFF
NA	NA	TRBV5-6	TRBJ2-5	TGTGCCAGCAGCTTGACCAGGGTGGGGGAGACCCAGTACTTC	CASSLTRVGETQYF
TRBD1	NA	TRBV5-1	TRBJ2-7	TGCGCCAGCAGCTTGGGGGACAGGACCTTGGAGCAGTACTTC	CASSLGDRTLEQYF
NA	NA	TRBV7-2	TRBJ1-4	TGTGCCAGCAGCTTAAGACAGGCTGAAAAACTGTTTTTT	CASSLRQAEKLFF
NA	NA	TRBV7-9	TRBJ2-4	TGTGCCAGCAGCTGGCAGGAAAGAGGTAAAAACATTCAGTACTTC	CASSWQERGKNIQYF
NA	NA	TRBV6-5	TRBJ2-7	TGTGCCAGCAGCTTTGACAGGCATAACTACGAGCAGTACTTC	CASSFDRHNYEQYF
NA	NA	TRBV18	TRBJ2-5	TGTGCCAGCTTACCCCGACAGAGGGAGACCCAGTACTTC	CASLPRQRETQYF